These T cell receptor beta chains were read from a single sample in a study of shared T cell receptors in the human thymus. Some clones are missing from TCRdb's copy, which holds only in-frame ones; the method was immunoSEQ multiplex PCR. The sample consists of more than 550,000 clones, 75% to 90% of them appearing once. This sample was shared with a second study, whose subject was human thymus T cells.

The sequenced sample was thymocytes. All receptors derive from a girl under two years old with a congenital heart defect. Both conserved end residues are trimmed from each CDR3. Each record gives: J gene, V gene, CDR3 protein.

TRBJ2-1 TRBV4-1 ASSQVYAESSYNEQF
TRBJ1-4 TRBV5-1 ASSLDSNEKLF
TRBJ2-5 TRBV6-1 ASSEKRGDGTETQY
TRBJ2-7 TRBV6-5 ASSYGGDSPYEQY
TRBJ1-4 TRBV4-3 ASSQDLPPCGGESAAGEKLF
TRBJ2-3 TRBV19 ASIPGTSGGLRTDTQY
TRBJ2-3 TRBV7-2 ASSTGLAGADTQY
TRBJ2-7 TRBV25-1 ASSELGRGEDEQY
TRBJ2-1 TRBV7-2 ASSTRTGSSEQF
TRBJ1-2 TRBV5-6 ASSLAPGHRYGYT
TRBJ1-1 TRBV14 ASSQTGVSEAF
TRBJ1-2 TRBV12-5 ASGLVPGAAQGLYGYT
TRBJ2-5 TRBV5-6 ASGRQDEQETQY
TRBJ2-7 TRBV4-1 ASSQVVGEDYEQY
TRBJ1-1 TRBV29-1 SVGQVNTEAF
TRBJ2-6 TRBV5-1 ASRRVVRGMGPGANVLT
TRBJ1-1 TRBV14 ASLGGLGNTEAF
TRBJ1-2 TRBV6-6 ASSTRTGYT
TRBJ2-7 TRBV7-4 ASSLGSTEANYEQY
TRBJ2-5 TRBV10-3 AISTLRISSGLPGETQY
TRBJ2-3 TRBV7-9 ASGRLASTDTQY
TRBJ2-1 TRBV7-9 ASSLAPGGNEQF
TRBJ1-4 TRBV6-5 ASRPDSATNEKLF
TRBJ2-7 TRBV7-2 ASSLARCGTSGVSYEQY
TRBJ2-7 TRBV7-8 ASSSKSSYEQY
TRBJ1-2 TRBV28 ASSWSGVDHGYT
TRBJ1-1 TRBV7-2 ASSLESASSTEAF
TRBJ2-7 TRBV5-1 ASRKPGAGEQY
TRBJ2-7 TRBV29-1 SVTSGGAEEQY
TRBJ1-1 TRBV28 ASRDRVRTEAF
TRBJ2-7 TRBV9 ASSSRLAGGPYEQY
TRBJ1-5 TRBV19 ASSIPQPGQGTNQPQH
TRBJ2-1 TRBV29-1 SVGRGGNEQF
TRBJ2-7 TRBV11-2 ASSFTPDRTSDTYEQY
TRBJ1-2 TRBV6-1 ASSWAKGRGYT
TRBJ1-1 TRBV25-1 GCRNTEAF
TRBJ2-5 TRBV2 ALGRGGVGETQY
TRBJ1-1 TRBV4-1 ASSQDGGQYTEAF
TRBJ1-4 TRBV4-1 ASSQETRFRKLF
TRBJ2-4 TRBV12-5 ASGLVHSQY
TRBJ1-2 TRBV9 ASSPAGLKASGPNYGYT
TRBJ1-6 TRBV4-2 ASSQGEGVTPLH
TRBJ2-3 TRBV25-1 ASSCIRISTDTQY
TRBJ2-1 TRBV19 ATQRSASGAQNEQF
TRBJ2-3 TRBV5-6 ASSLDSPGGTDTQY
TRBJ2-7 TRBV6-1 ASSVRQGSLGEQY
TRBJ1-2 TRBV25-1 ASSEWTLPGVGYT
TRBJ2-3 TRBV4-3 ASSQEGGIFTTDTQY
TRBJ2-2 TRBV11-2 ASSISGGQPNTGELF
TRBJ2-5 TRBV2 ASSEVSGGAFIVKTQY
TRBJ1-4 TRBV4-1 ASSQDLREESFNEKLF